Here is one T cell receptor beta chain with its context. Antigen specificity is unknown. The data stem from a study of cytomegalovirus exposure and HLA in healthy donors. Study-level information: Researchers previously reported finding about 110 million unique TCR beta sequences from 170 million or so T cells.

Study-level points and caveats: Common viral pathogens seemed to be connected with several of the most significant clusters, according to a later analysis. Analyzed later, association rates of TCRs varied across HLA loci, with DRB1 most and HLA-C fewest. Donors belonging to an Asian-associated ancestry cluster reportedly showed fewer N-insertions in productive TCRs than the roughly 670-donor mean, according to what a later analysis found.

PCR amplification relied on 60 Vbeta primers (plus 13 Jbeta primers). The repertoire was sequenced with immunoSEQ multiplex PCR; TCRdb's copy has only in-frame clones and lacks some. The table records 150,000 or so clones, 73% of them present only once. This CDR3 is built from 16 residues. V was cut by 4 bases and J by 1 base, with 17 bases left in between. The clonotype originates from a woman between 18 and 30 years old in good health and CMV-seronegative. The chain combines TRBV23-1 with TRBJ2-7, with a tentative D call TRBD2 (6 bases). TRBV23-1 is an ORF for which the function is uncertain. Input material: PBMCs. CDR3 residues: CASSRQKGLASYEQYV. CDR3 DNA: TGCGCCAGCAGTCGTCAGAAGGGGCTAGCGTCCTACGAGCAGTACGTC.